These 26 T cell receptor beta chains were sequenced from one sample in a study of radiotherapy plus CTLA-4 blockade in lung cancer. The table came from immunoSEQ multiplex PCR; TCRdb's copy has only in-frame clones and leaves some out. The repertoire has over 75,000 clones, around 82% of them found once; the top ten carry 0.75% to 0.85%. This specimen was peripheral blood, taken from a patient treated with radiotherapy plus ipilimumab. The source is a human donor with non-small cell lung cancer who had stable disease on radiotherapy plus ipilimumab.

This rearrangement joins TRBV10-2 to TRBJ1-6, with TRBD1 identical over 9 bases. Trimming at V came to 7 bases and at J to 6 bases, leaving 4 bases not matched to a gene. CDR3 length: 14 amino acids. Germline CDR1 WSHSY, CDR2 SAAADI. Written as DNA, the CDR3 is TGCGCCAGCAACCCGGGACAGGGTAATTCACCCCTCCACTTT. Encoded protein: CASNPGQGNSPLHF.

This clone was observed a handful of times. The V gene is TRBV19, the J gene TRBJ2-5; D could derive from TRBD1 or TRBD2 (5 bases each). V was shortened by 1 base and J by 1 base, with 10 bases between the two germline ends. Germline values: CDR1 LNHDA, CDR2 SQIVND (reference sequence). The CDR3 consists of 15 residues. The CDR3 sequence: CASSIARGAQETQYF. The CDR3 DNA reads as TGTGCCAGTAGTATAGCGAGAGGGGCCCAAGAGACCCAGTACTTC.

The chain recombines TRBV28 with TRBJ2-2; D might be TRBD2 (5 bases). The CDR3 runs 13 residues. Germline V gene sequence: CDR1 MDHEN, CDR2 SYDVKM. The V and J ends lost 8 bases and 7 bases respectively, with 14 bases between them. The CDR3 here is CASLPQEGGELFF. The CDR3 DNA sequence: TGTGCCAGCCTCCCGCAAGAGGGCGGGGAGCTGTTTTTT. The full variable domain, rest sourced from reference TRBV28 and TRBJ2-2, is DVKVTQSSRYLVKRTGEKVFLECVQDMDHENMFWYRQDPGLGLRLIYFSYDVKMKEKGDIPEGYSVSREKKERFSLILESASTNQTSMYLCASLPQEGGELFFGEGSRLTVL.

The chain has TRBV27 and TRBJ1-5, with TRBD1 matching 8 bases. The V and J ends lost 4 bases and 3 bases, in that order; junction bases with no gene match: 11. This CDR3 region has 17 residues. Per germline, CDR1 MNHEY and CDR2 SMNVEV (reference sequence). The chain's CDR3 is CASSSRPDRVNNQPQHF. CDR3 sequence (DNA): TGTGCCAGCAGTTCCCGTCCGGACAGGGTAAACAATCAGCCCCAGCATTTT.

The chain uses TRBV18 and TRBJ2-4, with 10 bases fitting TRBD1. The CDR3 totals 14 residues. Germline lookup yields CDR1 KGHSH and CDR2 LQKENI. V lost 6 bases, J lost 6 bases, and 5 bases stayed unmatched. The DNA of the CDR3 is TGTGCCAGCTCGACGGACAGGGGGATAAACATTCAGTACTTC. It is translated as CASSTDRGINIQYF.

The chain links TRBV27 to TRBJ2-7, with TRBD1 matching 10 bases. Germline V gene data show CDR1 as MNHEY and CDR2 as SMNVEV (reference sequence). The CDR3 is 14 residues long. J gave up 3 bases and V 5 bases, and 4 bases lay outside the gene matches. The CDR3 DNA is TGTGCCAGCAGTACCGGGACAGGGGTCTACGAGCAGTACTTC. Residues: CASSTGTGVYEQYF.

V usage is TRBV30 and J usage is TRBJ1-4; D not resolved. The CDR3 is made up of 14 amino acids. The germline V gene has CDR1 GTSNPN and CDR2 SVGIG (reference sequence). V dropped 0 bases and J dropped 4 bases, with 9 bases sitting between them. The CDR3 loop reads CAWSVMGFNEKLFF. The DNA of the CDR3 is TGTGCCTGGAGTGTTATGGGGTTTAATGAAAAACTGTTTTTT.

The CDR3 region has the DNA TGTGCCATCAGTGAAATCGAGGGGATATACGAGCAGTACTTC. Protein: CAISEIEGIYEQYF. V is TRBV10-3 and J is TRBJ2-5, with D perhaps assigned TRBD1 or TRBD2 (5 bases each). With the DNA end fitting TRBJ2-7 better, the J assignment may be wrong. CDR1 is ENHRY, CDR2 SYGVKD, per germline. The CDR3 is made up of 14 amino acids.

The chain employs TRBV25-1 and TRBJ1-2; TRBD1 aligns across 7 bases. The CDR3 has 12 amino acids. J was trimmed by 7 bases and V by 6 bases; bases with no gene match: 5. The germline V gene has CDR1 MGHDK and CDR2 SYGVNS. CDR3 in DNA: TGTGCCAGCAGGGGGGACAGCCGTGGCTACACCTTC. Translation: CASRGDSRGYTF.

The rearrangement joins TRBV7-3 to TRBJ2-1, with a possible D match to TRBD1 (6 bases). V lost 5 bases to trimming and J lost 6 bases, with 14 bases between them. Germline V CDR1 and CDR2: SGHTA, FQGTGA. The CDR3 is 14 amino acids. CDR3 DNA sequence: TGTGCCAGCAGCACGTTGGGGGCTTTCAATGAGCAGTTCTTC. It is translated as CASSTLGAFNEQFF.

The J gene is TRBJ2-2, the V gene TRBV7-2; D is perhaps TRBD2 (7 bases). Germline V CDR1 and CDR2: SGHTA, FQGNSA. The CDR3 totals 15 residues. Trimming left V 5 bases short and J 7 bases short, with 17 bases between. In DNA, the CDR3 is TGTGCCAGCAGCCTAATGGGGCGGGGGCACGGGGAGCTGTTTTTT. It is translated as CASSLMGRGHGELFF.

The chain combines TRBV28 with TRBJ2-1; a possible D gene is TRBD2 (5 bases). The CDR3 length is 15 residues. CDR1 is MDHEN, CDR2 SYDVKM, per germline. V lost 6 bases to trimming and J lost 5 bases, with 17 bases between them. The DNA of the CDR3 is TGTGCCAGCAGGCCAGCGGATCGGGTTCACAATGAGCAGTTCTTC. Its translation is CASRPADRVHNEQFF.

Note on this clone: Other DNA sequences from this sample encode an identical CDR3 as well. V usage is TRBV7-9 and J usage is TRBJ2-2; D might be TRBD1 (5 bases). Germline CDR1 SEHNR, CDR2 FQNEAQ (reference sequence). V was clipped by 1 base and J by 0 bases, with 9 bases between them. The CDR3 length is 16 residues. The CDR3 loop reads CASSLVGQSNTGELFF. CDR3 coding DNA: TGTGCCAGCAGCTTAGTGGGGCAATCGAACACCGGGGAGCTGTTTTTT. Together with reference TRBV7-9 and TRBJ2-2, the CDR3 gives the full variable domain: DTGVSQNPRHKITKRGQNVTFRCDPISEHNRLYWYRQTLGQGPEFLTYFQNEAQLEKSRLLSDRFSAERPKGSFSTLEIQRTEQGDSAMYLCASSLVGQSNTGELFFGEGSRLTVL.

The genes are TRBV2 and TRBJ2-7, with 10 bases that match TRBD1. The V gene's germline CDR1 is SNHLY and CDR2 FYNNEI. This CDR3 comprises 13 residues. V was pared by 10 bases and J by 5 bases, with 8 bases of the junction left unmatched. The CDR3 coding sequence is TGTGCCACCTCCGGGACAGGGGTCCACGAGCAGTACTTC. Its translation is CATSGTGVHEQYF.

The chain carries TRBV30 and TRBJ2-1; 10 bases map to TRBD2. CDR1 GTSNPN and CDR2 SVGIG come from the germline V gene (reference sequence). V shed 7 bases, J shed 7 bases, and the junction held 7 bases outside the gene matches. The CDR3 runs 13 residues. The CDR3 is CASEREGQNEQFF. In nucleotides, the CDR3 is TGTGCCTCAGAGCGGGAGGGCCAGAATGAGCAGTTCTTC.

V is TRBV4-2 and J is TRBJ1-4, with 8 bases matching TRBD1. V dropped 0 bases and J dropped 6; count of bases not matched to a gene: 3. Germline assignment: CDR1 LGHNA and CDR2 YNFKEQ. The CDR3 length is 15 residues. The CDR3 DNA sequence: TGTGCCAGCAGCCAAGAACAACAGGGGGATGAAAAACTGTTTTTT. As protein: CASSQEQQGDEKLFF.

This chain links TRBV6-5 with TRBJ2-3; 10 nucleotides match TRBD1. CDR3 length: 15 residues. The germline V gene encodes CDR1 MNHEY and CDR2 SVGAGI. The junction had 5 bases not matched to a gene; V was cut back by 2 bases and J by 6 bases. CDR3 nucleotide sequence: TGTGCCAGCAGTTACGAGACAGGGGGCGGCGATACGCAGTATTTT. It specifies CASSYETGGGDTQYF.

This clone has more than one count but fewer than ten. This chain connects TRBV6-1 to TRBJ1-2; D is undetermined. In germline, CDR1 is MNHNS, CDR2 SASEGT. This CDR3 region has 14 residues. V dropped 0 bases and J dropped 3 bases, with 8 bases sitting between them. The CDR3 DNA follows: TGTGCCAGCAGTGAAGCTCCGGGATACTATGGCTACACCTTC. Residues: CASSEAPGYYGYTF.

Here the CDR3 reads CASKRENGELFF. In DNA form, the CDR3 reads TGTGCCAGCAAGCGGGAGAACGGGGAGCTGTTTTTT. The gene calls are TRBV2 and TRBJ2-2, with 8 bases identical to TRBD2. Germline V gene lookup returns CDR1 SNHLY and CDR2 FYNNEI. Trimming took 7 bases from V and 7 from J; bases not matched to a gene: 2. The CDR3 loop spans 12 amino acids.

Regarding this clone: One end of the junction varies from germline; a read error may be responsible. The V and J genes are TRBV4-1 and TRBJ2-2; TRBD2 might be the D (6 bases). Germline V gene sequence: CDR1 MGHRA, CDR2 YSYEKL. The CDR3 runs 15 residues. CDR3 nucleotide sequence: TGCACCAGCAGCCCCATCGTTAGCGGAACCGGGGAGCTGTTTTTT. Translated: CTSSPIVSGTGELFF.

The chain employs TRBV7-3 and TRBJ2-1; 9 bases match TRBD2. The J segment lost 4 bases and the V segment lost 5 bases, leaving 9 bases of the junction unmatched. The CDR3 sequence is 16 residues long. Per the germline V gene, CDR1 is SGHTA and CDR2 is FQGTGA. The CDR3: CASSLSLTSGYNEQFF. For the CDR3, the DNA is TGTGCCAGCAGCCTCTCATTGACTAGCGGTTACAATGAGCAGTTCTTC.

Here the CDR3 reads CASSQGLAGGSSGELFF. The CDR3 DNA follows: TGTGCCAGCAGCCAAGGACTAGCGGGAGGATCATCCGGGGAGCTGTTTTTT. The chain employs TRBV7-2 and TRBJ2-2; 14 bases map to TRBD2. The CDR3 is 17 amino acids. Per the germline V gene, CDR1 is SGHTA and CDR2 is FQGNSA. Trimming removed 5 bases from V and 6 bases from J; junction bases left unmatched: 8.

The gene calls are TRBV7-3 and TRBJ2-2, with D tentatively TRBD1 (5 bases). Between the trimmed V and J ends, which lost 2 bases and 4 bases, there was a span of 14 bases. Germline loops: CDR1 SGHTA, CDR2 FQGTGA. The CDR3 sequence is 16 residues long. The CDR3 sequence is CASSLADLRGTGELFF. The CDR3 coding sequence is TGTGCCAGCAGCTTAGCAGACCTAAGGGGCACCGGGGAGCTGTTTTTT.

As DNA, the CDR3 is TGTGCCAGCAGTCTCCGGGGACAGGGGAACACTGAAGCTTTCTTT. It is translated as CASSLRGQGNTEAFF. This sequence joins TRBV27 and TRBJ1-1, with TRBD1 matching over 9 bases. Germline V gene sequence: CDR1 MNHEY, CDR2 SMNVEV (reference sequence). There are 15 residues in the CDR3. V lost 5 bases, J lost 1 base, and 5 bases stayed unmatched.

The chain uses TRBV9 and TRBJ2-3; D remains unclear. V gave up 7 bases and J gave up 6 bases, with 6 bases separating them. The CDR3 sequence is 10 residues long. Germline lookup yields CDR1 SGDLS and CDR2 YYNGEE. The CDR3 region is CASSRDTQYF. In nucleotides, the CDR3 is TGTGCCAGCTCCCGGGATACGCAGTATTTT.

The rearrangement joins TRBV29-1 to TRBJ1-5; 7 bases match TRBD1. Germline-derived CDR1 and CDR2 are SQVTM and ANQGSEA. CDR3 length: 13 residues. V shed 7 bases, J shed 2 bases, and the junction held 5 bases outside the gene matches. CDR3: CSARGDGNQPQHF. The CDR3 coding sequence is TGCAGCGCCAGGGGGGACGGCAATCAGCCCCAGCATTTT.